One and the same sample provided the 10 T cell receptor beta chains below, sequenced in a study of blood T cells in healthy people across ages. Primed by a sample-barcoded 5' primer and a J-beta primer mix, a second PCR proceeded for about 6 to 12 cycles. TCRdb re-analysed the 5' RACE reads in MiXCR, keeping a single row per CDR3 protein. This repertoire shows about 630,000 distinct CDR3 sequences, under 25% found once; its top ten account for roughly 3.6%. Sequenced: blood. These receptors were taken from a man in his 70s in good health.

This rearrangement joins TRBV20-1 to TRBJ2-7; TRBD1 matches at 11 bases. The CDR3 is made up of 14 amino acids. Germline CDR1 and CDR2: DFQATT and SNEGSKA (reference sequence). Trimming at V came to 5 bases and at J to 4 bases, leaving 7 bases not matched to a gene. The CDR3 DNA sequence: TGCAGTGCTCGCACCGGGACAGGGGGGTACGAGCAGTACTTC. Amino acids: CSARTGTGGYEQYF.

The chain has TRBV11-2 and TRBJ2-2; 13 bases are shared with TRBD2. After removal of 5 bases from V and 5 bases from J, the junction contained 5 bases not matched to a gene. Per the germline V gene, CDR1 is SGHAT and CDR2 is FQNNGV. The CDR3 length is 16 residues. This CDR3 reads CASSRGGLAGTGELFF. The CDR3 DNA sequence: TGTGCCAGCAGCCGGGGGGGACTAGCGGGAACCGGGGAGCTGTTTTTT.

This clonotype was seen a handful of times. This chain joins TRBV12-3 or TRBV12-4 and TRBJ2-7; 8 bases agree with TRBD2. The junction had 3 bases not matched to a gene; V was cut back by 5 bases and J by 6 bases. CDR3 length: 12 amino acids. The CDR3 bases are TGTGCCAGCAGTACAGGGACTAGCGAGCAGTACTTC. It codes for CASSTGTSEQYF.

The V and J genes are TRBV2 and TRBJ2-5, with a possible D match to TRBD1 (6 bases). The CDR3 extends over 15 amino acids. The germline V gene encodes CDR1 SNHLY and CDR2 FYNNEI. Trimming removed 2 bases from V and 1 base from J, with 11 bases in between. The chain's CDR3 is CASSEIGTFQETQYF. In nucleotides, the CDR3 is TGTGCCAGCAGTGAAATCGGGACATTCCAAGAGACCCAGTACTTC.

About this clonotype: One end of the junction is discordant with germline, which a read error may explain. The chain links TRBV2 to TRBJ2-5, with 10 positions matching TRBD2. This CDR3 contains 13 residues. Germline lookup yields CDR1 SNHLY and CDR2 FYNNEI. In DNA, the CDR3 is TGTGCCACCGAGCGGGAGGGCCGAGAGGCCCAGTACTTC. Its protein product is CATEREGREAQYF.

This clonotype was detected a few times. At one end the junction does not follow the germline gene, possibly because of a read error. The chain couples TRBV12-3 or TRBV12-4 to TRBJ1-2, with a tentative D call TRBD1 (5 bases). The CDR3 extends over 13 amino acids. CDR3 in DNA: TGTGCCAGCAGTCCAGTACAGGTAGATGGCTACGCCTTC. Protein: CASSPVQVDGYAF.

CDR3 amino acids: CASSESGTAYEQYF. The CDR3 DNA reads as TGTGCCAGCTCAGAATCCGGGACAGCCTACGAGCAGTACTTC. This chain joins TRBV18 and TRBJ2-7; 7 bases are shared with TRBD1. The CDR3 is 14 amino acids. Germline V lookup: CDR1 KGHSH, CDR2 LQKENI. With V trimmed by 5 bases and J by 2 bases, 6 bases remained unmatched.

The genes are TRBV10-3 and TRBJ2-5, with 11 bases fitting TRBD1. Trimming at V came to 2 bases and at J to 4 bases, leaving 3 bases not matched to a gene. Germline assignment: CDR1 ENHRY and CDR2 SYGVKD. The CDR3 is made up of 15 amino acids. CDR3 coding DNA: TGTGCCATCAGTGAGGGGACAGGGGGAGGAGAGACCCAGTACTTC. It yields the protein CAISEGTGGGETQYF.

This clonotype was recorded many times. V gene TRBV15 combines with J gene TRBJ2-2; 7 bases are a match to TRBD1. CDR3 length equals 14 residues. V was clipped by 2 bases and J by 4 bases; unmatched bases: 1. Germline V CDR1 and CDR2: LNHNV, YYDKDF (reference sequence). This CDR3 is CATSRQGVTGELFF. The CDR3 nucleotides are TGTGCCACCAGCAGACAGGGGGTCACCGGGGAGCTGTTTTTT.

This chain joins TRBV5-4 and TRBJ2-5; maybe TRBD1 (5 bases). The J call is doubtful: the DNA matches TRBJ2-7 better. Germline lookup yields CDR1 SGHNT and CDR2 YYREEE (reference sequence). The length of the CDR3 is 15 residues. The CDR3 region has the DNA TGTGCCAGCAGCTTGGAGGGGTTACTGTCCTACGAGCAGTACTTC. Protein sequence: CASSLEGLLSYEQYF.